This T cell receptor beta chain emerged from a study of T cells in Graves' hyperthyroidism and ophthalmopathy. This clonotype appeared many times. The antigen is undetermined. Germline trimming cut 6 bases from V and 0 bases from J; bases unmatched to any gene: 5. This CDR3 has 15 residues. Study observations and caveats: Ophthalmopathy could be told apart from stable hyperthyroidism with a 13 V-J model.

Amplification yielded TCR beta CDR3 regions, with RNA transcripts as the source. First-round RT-PCR with HTBI primers amplified the TCR CDR3 region. TCRdb re-called the multiplex PCR reads with MiXCR, one entry per CDR3 protein. The repertoire holds 550,000 to 650,000 distinct CDR3 sequences, less than 15% seen once, with roughly 13% in the top ten. This chain connects TRBV12-3 or TRBV12-4 to TRBJ2-3; 8 nucleotides agree with TRBD1. Sequencing input: blood. The sequence was obtained from a woman between 35 and 50 years old with Graves' hyperthyroidism. CDR3 sequence (DNA): TGTGCCAGCAGAACTGGACAGGGAAGCACAGATACGCAGTATTTT. This gives the protein CASRTGQGSTDTQYF.